These 5 T cell receptor beta chains were sequenced from one sample in a study of T cells in women clearing cervical HPV infection. Repertoires were generated with immunoSEQ multiplex PCR, while TCRdb's copy carries only in-frame clones and drops some. The sample table sets out approximately 39,000 clones. The sequencing input was blood buffy coat. These receptors all stem from a woman aged 18 to 75 with a cervical HPV16 infection that either progressed to CIN3+ or cleared (not recorded which).

Concerning this clone: The read terminates 3 residues ahead of where the CDR3 ends, so the germline J gene completes it. This chain joins TRBV28 and TRBJ1-1, with TRBD1 matching 9 bases. Germline trimming cut 6 bases from V and 5 bases from J; bases unmatched to any gene: 4. Germline CDR1 reads MDHEN; CDR2 reads SYDVKM. CDR3 length equals 13 residues. The sequenced CDR3 bases are TGTGCCAGCAGGGGACAGGGACAAACTGAA. Amino acid sequence: CASRGQGQTE. The entire CDR3 is CASRGQGQTEAFF. The full variable domain, completed using reference TRBV28 and TRBJ1-1, is DVKVTQSSRYLVKRTGEKVFLECVQDMDHENMFWYRQDPGLGLRLIYFSYDVKMKEKGDIPEGYSVSREKKERFSLILESASTNQTSMYLCASRGQGQTEAFFGQGTRLTVV.

A note on this clone: The sequence runs out 3 residues before the end of the CDR3; the remainder is reconstructed from the germline J gene. This chain connects TRBV20-1 to TRBJ1-2; 7 bases are shared with TRBD1. CDR1 and CDR2 (germline): DFQATT, SNEGSKA (reference sequence). V lost 6 bases and J lost 5; bases outside the gene matches: 15. CDR3 length: 15 amino acids. The covered CDR3 bases are TGCAGTGCACCCGCCGGGACAGAGTTGCGATATGGC. This encodes CSAPAGTELRYG. The complete CDR3 sequence is CSAPAGTELRYGYTF.

Concerning this clone itself: The CDR3 is cut off 3 residues early in the read; its end comes from the germline J gene. The rearrangement uses TRBV12-3 or TRBV12-4 and TRBJ2-5; 10 bases align to TRBD1. The CDR3 runs 15 residues. With 6 bases clipped from V and 4 bases from J, the junction kept 8 bases outside the gene matches. The CDR3 bases that were read are TGTGCCAGCAGACCTGACAGGGGGCGAGGAGAGACC. This gives the protein CASRPDRGRGET. The whole CDR3 sequence is CASRPDRGRGETQYF.

A word on this clone: Coverage ceases 3 residues before the CDR3 finishes, and the germline J gene fills in the end. V usage is TRBV7-8 and J usage is TRBJ1-1, with 7 bases aligning to TRBD1. There are 16 residues in the CDR3. CDR1 and CDR2 (germline): SGHVS, FQNEAQ. Partial CDR3 DNA: TGTGCCAGCAGCCCCCATACCGGGACAGCATCCTACGAG. It encodes CASSPHTGTASYE. The complete CDR3 reads CASSPHTGTASYEAFF.

Here the CDR3 reads CAWTHSGLATRTGELFF. The sequenced part of the CDR3 DNA is TGTGCCTGGACCCATTCGGGACTAGCGACGAGGACCGGGGAG. This chain connects TRBV30 to TRBJ2-2, with 10 bases identical to TRBD2. The CDR3 is cut off 3 residues early in the read; its end comes from the germline J gene. With V trimmed by 4 bases and J by 5 bases, 13 bases remained unmatched. Germline CDR1 is GTSNPN and CDR2 is SVGIG (reference sequence). This CDR3 has 17 residues. Complete variable domain (other parts from reference TRBV30 and TRBJ2-2): SQTIHQWPATLVQPVGSPLSLECTVEGTSNPNLYWYRQAAGRGLQLLFYSVGIGQISSEVPQNLSASRPQDRQFILSSKKLLLSDSGFYLCAWTHSGLATRTGELFFGEGSRLTVL.